This record covers a single TCR beta chain. What it binds is unknown. The authors produced TCR alpha and TCR beta cDNA libraries with sample barcodes and UMIs by 5'RACE using constant-segment primers. Each CDR3 protein is one row after TCRdb ran MiXCR on the 5' RACE reads. The sample lists around 200,000 distinct CDR3 sequences; roughly 18% were seen once. V lost 4 bases, J lost 2 bases, and 19 bases lay in between. The CDR3 has 16 amino acids. Germline values: CDR1 SQVTM, CDR2 ANQGSEA. The source of the sample is a study of T-cell memory formation after mild COVID-19. Study at large: TCR clusters largely stayed donor specific.

Study outcomes and limitations: Memory from before infection featured some responding clones, which suggests cross-reactive memory joined. CD4+ clones that contracted lay mainly in CM and EM; CD8+ ones lay in EMRA.

The V and J genes are TRBV29-1 and TRBJ2-3; TRBD1 might be the D (6 bases). This sequence originates from a man in his late teens or twenties who had mild COVID-19 (a few samples of this study predate the infection). Cell type and time point are not known. Sequencing used PBMCs or a T cell subset sorted from them (not recorded which). The CDR3 region is CSVGGLALLNTDTQYF. The CDR3 DNA sequence: TGCAGCGTTGGGGGGCTAGCCCTGCTGAACACAGATACGCAGTATTTT.